This T cell receptor (beta chain) was captured by sequencing in a study of shared clonotypes between healthy human individuals. Study observations and caveats: Apart from blood, nothing was sampled; tissue repertoires likely differ. Sequencing depth was predicted to influence how clonotypes are shared among donors.

The sample holds many counts of this clone. The target antigen is unknown. TCRdb keeps only in-frame clones here, not all; method: immunoSEQ multiplex PCR. Of about half a million clones listed, roughly 80% are singletons. Sequences were obtained from PBMCs. The origin of this receptor is a woman between 35 and 50 years old in good health. Some clones in this sample may be carry-over from other donors' samples.

The CDR3 DNA sequence: TGTGCCAGCAGCCCGGGGGAGAGGGGAGAGACCCAGTACTTC. It yields the protein CASSPGERGETQYF. This chain joins TRBV7-9 and TRBJ2-5; tentative D call: TRBD2 (6 bases). Trimming shortened V by 5 bases and J by 4 bases, and 14 bases separated the two germline ends. The germline V gene encodes CDR1 SEHNR and CDR2 FQNEAQ (reference sequence). This CDR3 contains 14 residues.